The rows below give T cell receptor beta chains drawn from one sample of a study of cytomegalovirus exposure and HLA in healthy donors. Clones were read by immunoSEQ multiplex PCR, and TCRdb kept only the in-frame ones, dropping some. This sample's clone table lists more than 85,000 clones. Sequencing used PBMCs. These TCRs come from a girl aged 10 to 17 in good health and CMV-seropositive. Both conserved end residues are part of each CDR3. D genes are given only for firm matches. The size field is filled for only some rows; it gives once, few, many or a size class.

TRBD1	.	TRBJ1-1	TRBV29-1	TGCAGCGTTGAAGATCCCCCACAGGGGTACACTGAAGCTTTCTTT	CSVEDPPQGYTEAFF
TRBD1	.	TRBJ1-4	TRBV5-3	TGTGCCAGAAGCACACCGACAGGGAATAATGAAAAACTGTTTTTT	CARSTPTGNNEKLFF
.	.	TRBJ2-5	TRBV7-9	TGTGCCAGCAGCATAGACCGAGAAGAGACCCAGTACTTC	CASSIDREETQYF
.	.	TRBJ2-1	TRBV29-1	TGCAGCGCCGGGACAACCGACAATGAGCAGTTCTTC	CSAGTTDNEQFF
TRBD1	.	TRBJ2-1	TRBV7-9	TGTGCCAGCAGCTCAGGCCCCCGGGACAGAACCTACAATGAGCAGTTCTTC	CASSSGPRDRTYNEQFF
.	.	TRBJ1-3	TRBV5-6	TGTGCCAGCGCCGGGACACCTCAGTCTGGAAACACCATATATTTT	CASAGTPQSGNTIYF
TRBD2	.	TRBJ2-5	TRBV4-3	TGCGCCAGCAGCCAAGATCTGTGGGGGGGGTTCGGGACCCAGTACTTC	CASSQDLWGGFGTQYF
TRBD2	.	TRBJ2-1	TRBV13	TGTGCCAGCAGCTTAGCGGGGGGAGTCAATGAGCAGTTCTTC	CASSLAGGVNEQFF
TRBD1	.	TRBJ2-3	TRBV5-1	TGCGCCAGCAGCTTCGGCCCTCAAGGGATGACAGGGGTTCAAGATACGCAGTATTTT	CASSFGPQGMTGVQDTQYF
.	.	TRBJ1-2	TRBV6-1	TGTGCCAGCAGTGGCGCCGATGCCTATGGCTACACCTTC	CASSGADAYGYTF
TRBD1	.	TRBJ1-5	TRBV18	TGTGCCAGCTCACCACCGACAGGGAATCAGCCCCAGCATTTT	CASSPPTGNQPQHF
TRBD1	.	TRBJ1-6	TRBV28	TGTGCCAGCATCACCAGGGACAGCTATAATTCACCCCTCCACTTT	CASITRDSYNSPLHF
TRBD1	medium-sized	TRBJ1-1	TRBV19	TGTGCCAGTAGTGTCGGCCAGGGGGCTGGAGAAACTGAAGCTTTCTTT	CASSVGQGAGETEAFF
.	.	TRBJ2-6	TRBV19	TGTGCCAGTAGTATCAGATTCACTGGGGCCAACGTCCTGACTTTC	CASSIRFTGANVLTF
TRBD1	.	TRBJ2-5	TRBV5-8	TGTGCTCCGGGACAGGGCATTTCAGAGACCCAGTACTTC	CAPGQGISETQYF
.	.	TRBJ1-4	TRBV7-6	TGTGCCAGCAGCCACAGGCTAAATGAAAAACTGTTTTTT	CASSHRLNEKLFF
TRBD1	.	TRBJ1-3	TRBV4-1	TGCGCCAGCAGCCGTGAACAGGGGGCTCCCCAGGACACCATATATTTT	CASSREQGAPQDTIYF
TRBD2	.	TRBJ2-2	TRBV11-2	TGTGCCAGCAGCCCCGGGGGGGTTCTGGGGGGGAACACCGGGGAGCTGTTTTTT	CASSPGGVLGGNTGELFF
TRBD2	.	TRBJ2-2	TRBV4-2	TGTGCCAGCAGCCAAGGGACTAGCGTAAACACCGGGGAGCTGTTTTTT	CASSQGTSVNTGELFF
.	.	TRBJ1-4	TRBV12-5	TGTGCTAGTGGTTCAGGGGAAAATGAAAAACTGTTTTTT	CASGSGENEKLFF
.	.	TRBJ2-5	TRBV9	TGTGCCAGCAGCGAGGGGGGGAGGGAGACCCAGTACTTC	CASSEGGRETQYF
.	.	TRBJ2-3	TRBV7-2	TGTGCCAGCAGCTTAACCCAGTCGAGCACAGATACGCAGTATTTT	CASSLTQSSTDTQYF
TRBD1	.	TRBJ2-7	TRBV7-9	TGTGCCAGCAGCTTAGGGGACAGCTACGAGCAGTACTTC	CASSLGDSYEQYF
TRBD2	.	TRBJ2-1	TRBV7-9	TGTGCCAGCAGCCCGCGTGCTCGGGGGGGCCCTAGCGATGAGCAGTTCTTC	CASSPRARGGPSDEQFF
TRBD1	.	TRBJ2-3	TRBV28	TGTGCCAGCAGTCCTGACAGGGCGGGCACAGATACGCAGTATTTT	CASSPDRAGTDTQYF
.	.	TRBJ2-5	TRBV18	TGTGCCAGCTCACAAGCCATAGAAGAGACCCAGTACTTC	CASSQAIEETQYF
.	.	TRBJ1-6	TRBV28	TGTGCCATGACTCCGAGCTCCTATAATTCACCCCTCCACTTT	CAMTPSSYNSPLHF
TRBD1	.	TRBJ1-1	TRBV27	TGTGCCAGCAGCTCCGCACCGGGACAGGGGGGGATGATGAACACTGAAGCTTTCTTT	CASSSAPGQGGMMNTEAFF
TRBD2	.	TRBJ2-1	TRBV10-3	TGTGCCATCAGTGAGTTCACGGGGGGTTCAATCTTC	CAISEFTGGSIF
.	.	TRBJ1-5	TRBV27	TGTGCCAGCAGTCCCCGTAATCAGCCCCAGCATTTT	CASSPRNQPQHF
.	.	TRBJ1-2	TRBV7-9	TGTGCCAGTACTTTTAAGGGAGGAGGGGTCGTGCGAGGCTACACCTTC	CASTFKGGGVVRGYTF